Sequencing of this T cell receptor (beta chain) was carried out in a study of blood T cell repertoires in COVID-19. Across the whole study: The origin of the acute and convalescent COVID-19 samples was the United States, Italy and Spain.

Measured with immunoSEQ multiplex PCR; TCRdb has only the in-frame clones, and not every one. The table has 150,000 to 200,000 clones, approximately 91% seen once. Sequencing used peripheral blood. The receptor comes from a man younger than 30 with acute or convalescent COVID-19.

The DNA for the CDR3 is TGTGCTAGTGGTACCGGGACTAGCGGGAGCTACGAGCAGTACTTC. Its translation is CASGTGTSGSYEQYF. This chain connects TRBV12-5 to TRBJ2-7; 14 bases match TRBD2. The CDR3 is made up of 15 amino acids. J was trimmed by 3 bases and V by 5 bases; bases with no gene match: 3. Germline lookup yields CDR1 LGHNT and CDR2 FRNRAP.